The present T cell receptor (beta chain) was sequenced within a study of blood T cell repertoires in COVID-19. Across the study: The study drew acute and convalescent COVID-19 samples from the United States, Italy and Spain.

Deletions cut 6 bases from V and 0 bases from J, with 12 bases between. CDR1 and CDR2 (germline): MNHEY, SMNVEV (reference sequence). The CDR3 loop spans 15 amino acids. Sequencing used immunoSEQ multiplex PCR; TCRdb keeps in-frame clones, though not all of them. The table shows some 260,000 clones, with about 88% occurring only once. This TCR derives from a man aged 25 to 40 with acute COVID-19. The specimen sequenced was PBMCs or T cells enriched from blood (not recorded which). J is TRBJ1-3 and V is TRBV27, with D perhaps matching TRBD1 (6 bases). CDR3 nucleotides: TGTGCCAGCAGCAGGGGAGGGAGCTCTGGAAACACCATATATTTT. Translating it yields CASSRGGSSGNTIYF.